This TCR beta chain was sequenced during a study of memory CD4+ T cells and cytomegalovirus serostatus. The overall study: This sample comes from healthy Belgian adults, 9 CMV seropositive, approximately 23 seronegative.

Concerning this clone itself: Antigen: not known.

Single viable CD3+CD4+CD8-CD45RO+ cells were sorted as the memory CD4+ T cells. Assay: immunoSEQ multiplex PCR; the TCRdb copy retains only in-frame clones and omits some. The sample has some 64,000 clones; roughly four fifths are singletons. Germline V lookup: CDR1 GTSNPN, CDR2 SVGIG (reference sequence). The CDR3 consists of 15 residues. V shed 3 bases, J shed 4 bases, and the junction held 6 bases outside the gene matches. General study results and limits: Suggested: most of the CMV-linked TCR signature lies in CD4+ memory cells.

The chain joins TRBV30 to TRBJ1-6, with 7 bases matching TRBD1. Sequencing input: memory CD4+ T cells from blood. The clonotype comes from an adult in good health and CMV-seronegative. The CDR3 coding sequence is TGTGCCTGGAGCGCCCCGGGACAGTATAATTCACCCCTCCACTTT. Protein product: CAWSAPGQYNSPLHF.